These 8 T cell receptor beta chains were sequenced from one sample in a study of blood T cell repertoires in COVID-19. TCRdb's table, derived via immunoSEQ multiplex PCR, lists solely in-frame clones and lacks some. The data show some 80,000 clones, about 83% seen once. Material for sequencing was peripheral blood. The receptors shown here come from a man in his forties or fifties with acute or convalescent COVID-19.

CDR3: CASSPPSGGTDTQYF. The CDR3, as DNA: TGTGCCAGCTCACCACCCAGCGGGGGCACAGATACGCAGTATTTT. The V and J genes are TRBV18 and TRBJ2-3, with 7 bases that match TRBD2. Germline V gives CDR1 KGHSH, CDR2 LQKENI. Trimming cost V 0 bases and J 1 base; bases outside gene matches: 1. This CDR3 region has 15 residues.

The V gene is TRBV2, the J gene TRBJ2-2, with D perhaps TRBD1 (6 bases). From germline, CDR1 is SNHLY and CDR2 FYNNEI. V lost 7 bases and J lost 5, with 14 bases in between. CDR3 size: 14 residues. This chain's CDR3 is CASTNTRGTGELFF. The CDR3, as DNA: TGTGCCAGCACCAACACGAGGGGGACCGGGGAGCTGTTTTTT.

This clone was seen just once. CDR3 amino acids: CASSSAGGRNNSPLHF. CDR3 coding DNA: TGTGCCAGCAGTTCCGCAGGGGGCCGAAATAATTCACCCCTCCACTTT. V gene TRBV6-5 combines with J gene TRBJ1-6; 8 nucleotides line up with TRBD1. Germline V lookup: CDR1 MNHEY, CDR2 SVGAGI. CDR3 length equals 16 residues. Trimming took 4 bases from V and 5 from J; bases not matched to a gene: 7.

Points on this clone: The sample contains more than one DNA sequence encoding this CDR3. This CDR3 is CASSGQGQETQYF. DNA of the CDR3: TGTGCCAGCAGCGGACAGGGCCAAGAGACCCAGTACTTC. The chain employs TRBV9 and TRBJ2-5; 7 bases line up with TRBD1. Germline CDR1 reads SGDLS; CDR2 reads YYNGEE. This CDR3 region has 13 residues. J was trimmed by 1 base and V by 3 bases; bases with no gene match: 0. The full variable domain, with the rest looked up from reference TRBV9 and TRBJ2-5, is DSGVTQTPKHLITATGQRVTLRCSPRSGDLSVYWYQQSLDQGLQFLIQYYNGEERAKGNILERFSAQQFPDLHSELNLSSLELGDSALYFCASSGQGQETQYFGPGTRLLVL.

The chain links TRBV15 to TRBJ2-1; 8 bases align to TRBD2. Germline V gene data show CDR1 as LNHNV and CDR2 as YYDKDF (reference sequence). The ends lost 4 bases at V and 4 bases at J; junction bases unmatched: 9. This CDR3 spans 16 amino acids. In nucleotides, the CDR3 is TGTGCCACCAGCACTTCGCGGGAGGACCATTACAATGAGCAGTTCTTC. Translation gives CATSTSREDHYNEQFF.

The chain employs TRBV19 and TRBJ1-6; 7 bases agree with TRBD1. From germline, CDR1 is LNHDA and CDR2 SQIVND (reference sequence). V lost 3 bases, J lost 0 bases, and 5 bases stayed unmatched. The CDR3 totals 17 residues. CDR3 amino acids: CASSIGDSSSYNSPLHF. The CDR3 DNA sequence: TGTGCCAGTAGTATTGGGGACAGCAGCTCCTATAATTCACCCCTCCACTTT.

The chain employs TRBV25-1 and TRBJ1-6; D is unresolved. Trimming took 8 bases from V and 8 from J, leaving 16 bases between them. The germline V gene has CDR1 MGHDK and CDR2 SYGVNS. The CDR3 is 14 residues long. The CDR3 sequence is CASAVEGTDSPLHF. The CDR3 region has the DNA TGTGCCAGCGCTGTCGAGGGAACCGATTCACCCCTCCACTTT.

This rearrangement joins TRBV4-2 to TRBJ1-1; 9 bases are a match to TRBD1. CDR3 length: 14 residues. Losses at the gene ends were 0 bases for V and 12 bases for J; bases not matched to a gene: 8. CDR1 is LGHNA, CDR2 YNFKEQ, per germline. CDR3 protein: CASSQEKGGQGTFF. The CDR3 bases are TGTGCCAGCAGCCAAGAAAAGGGAGGACAGGGGACTTTCTTT.